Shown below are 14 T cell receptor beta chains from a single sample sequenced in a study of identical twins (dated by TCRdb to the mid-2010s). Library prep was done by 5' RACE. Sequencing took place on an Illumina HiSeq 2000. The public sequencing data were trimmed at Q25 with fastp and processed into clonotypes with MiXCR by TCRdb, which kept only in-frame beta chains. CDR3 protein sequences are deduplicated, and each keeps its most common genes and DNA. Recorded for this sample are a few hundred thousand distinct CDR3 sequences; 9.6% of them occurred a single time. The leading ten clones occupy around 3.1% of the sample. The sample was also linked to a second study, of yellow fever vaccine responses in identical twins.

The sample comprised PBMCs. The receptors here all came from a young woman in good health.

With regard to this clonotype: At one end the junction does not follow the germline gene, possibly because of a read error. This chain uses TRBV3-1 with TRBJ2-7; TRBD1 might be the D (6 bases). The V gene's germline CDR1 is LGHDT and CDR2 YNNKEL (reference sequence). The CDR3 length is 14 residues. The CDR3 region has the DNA TGTGGCAGCAGCGGTCGGACAGTCTCCTACGAGCAGTACTTC. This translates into CGSSGRTVSYEQYF.

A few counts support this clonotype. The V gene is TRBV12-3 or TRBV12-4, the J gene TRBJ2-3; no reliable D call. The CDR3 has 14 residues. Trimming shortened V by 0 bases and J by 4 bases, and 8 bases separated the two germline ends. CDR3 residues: CASSLAVSPDTQYF. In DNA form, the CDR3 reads TGTGCCAGCAGTTTAGCCGTATCCCCAGATACGCAGTATTTT.

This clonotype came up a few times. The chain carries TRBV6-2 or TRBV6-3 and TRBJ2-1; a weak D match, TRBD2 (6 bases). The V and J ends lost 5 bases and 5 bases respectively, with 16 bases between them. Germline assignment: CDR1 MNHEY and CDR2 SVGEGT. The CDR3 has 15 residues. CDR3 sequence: CASSTLGTGNNEQFF. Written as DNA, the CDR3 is TGTGCCAGCAGTACCCTCGGGACTGGGAACAATGAGCAGTTCTTC.

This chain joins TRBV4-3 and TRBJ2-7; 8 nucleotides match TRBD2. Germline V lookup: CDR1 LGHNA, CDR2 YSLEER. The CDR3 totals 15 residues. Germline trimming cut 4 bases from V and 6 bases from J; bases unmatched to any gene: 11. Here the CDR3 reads CASSPRPAGVGEQYF. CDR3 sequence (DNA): TGCGCCAGCAGCCCCCGGCCAGCGGGAGTAGGCGAGCAGTACTTC.

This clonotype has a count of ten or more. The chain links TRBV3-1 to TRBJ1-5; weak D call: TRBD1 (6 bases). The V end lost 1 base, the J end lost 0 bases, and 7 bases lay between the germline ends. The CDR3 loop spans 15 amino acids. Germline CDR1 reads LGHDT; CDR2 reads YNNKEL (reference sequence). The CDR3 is CASSQGTDSNQPQHF. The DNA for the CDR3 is TGTGCCAGCAGCCAAGGGACAGATAGCAATCAGCCCCAGCATTTT.

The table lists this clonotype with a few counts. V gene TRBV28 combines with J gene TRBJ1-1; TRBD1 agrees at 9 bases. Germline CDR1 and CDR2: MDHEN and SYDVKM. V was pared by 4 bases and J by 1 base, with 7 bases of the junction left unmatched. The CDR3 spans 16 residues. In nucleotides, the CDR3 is TGTGCCAGCAGTTACACAGGGGGCGGATCGAACACTGAAGCTTTCTTT. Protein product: CASSYTGGGSNTEAFF.

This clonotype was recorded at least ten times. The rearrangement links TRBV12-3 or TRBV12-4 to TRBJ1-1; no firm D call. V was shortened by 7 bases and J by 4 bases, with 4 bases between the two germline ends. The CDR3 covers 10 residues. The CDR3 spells CASTSTEAFF. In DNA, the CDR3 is TGTGCCAGCACATCCACTGAAGCTTTCTTT.

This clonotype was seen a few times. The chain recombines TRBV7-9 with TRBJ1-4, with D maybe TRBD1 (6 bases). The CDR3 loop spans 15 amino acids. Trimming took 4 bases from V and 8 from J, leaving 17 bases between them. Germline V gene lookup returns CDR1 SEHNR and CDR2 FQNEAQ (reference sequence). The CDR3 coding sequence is TGTGCCAGCAGCTCACAACAGGGATTAGAGGAAAAACTGTTTTTT. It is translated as CASSSQQGLEEKLFF.

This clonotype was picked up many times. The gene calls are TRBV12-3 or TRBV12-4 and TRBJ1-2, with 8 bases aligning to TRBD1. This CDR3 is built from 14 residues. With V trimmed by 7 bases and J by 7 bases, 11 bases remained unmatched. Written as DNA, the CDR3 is TGTGCCAGCATATTCACCCCAGGGGGCGGTGGCTACACCTTC. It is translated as CASIFTPGGGGYTF.

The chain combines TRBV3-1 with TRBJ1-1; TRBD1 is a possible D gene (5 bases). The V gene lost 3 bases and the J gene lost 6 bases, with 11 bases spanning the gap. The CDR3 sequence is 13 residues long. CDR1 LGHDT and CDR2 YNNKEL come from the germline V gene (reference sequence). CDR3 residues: CASSQVGASEAFF. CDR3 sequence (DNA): TGTGCCAGCAGCCAGGTAGGGGCTTCTGAAGCTTTCTTT.

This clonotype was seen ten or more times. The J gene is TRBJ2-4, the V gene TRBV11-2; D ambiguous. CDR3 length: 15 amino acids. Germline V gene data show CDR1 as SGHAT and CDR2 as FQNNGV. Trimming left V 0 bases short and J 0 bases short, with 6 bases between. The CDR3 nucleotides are TGTGCCAGCAGCTTAGATGGGGTAGCCAAAAACATTCAGTACTTC. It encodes CASSLDGVAKNIQYF.

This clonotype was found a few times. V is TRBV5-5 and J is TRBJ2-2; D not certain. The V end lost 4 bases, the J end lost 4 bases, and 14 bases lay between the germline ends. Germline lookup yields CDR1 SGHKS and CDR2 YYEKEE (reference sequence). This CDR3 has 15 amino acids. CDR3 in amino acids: CASSRRVSGTGELFF. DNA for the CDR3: TGTGCCAGCAGCCGAAGAGTTTCAGGCACCGGGGAGCTGTTTTTT.

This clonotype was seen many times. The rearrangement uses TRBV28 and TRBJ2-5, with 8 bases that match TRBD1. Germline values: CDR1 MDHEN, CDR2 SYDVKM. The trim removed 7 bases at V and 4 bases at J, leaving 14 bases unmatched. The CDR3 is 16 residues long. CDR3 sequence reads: CASTLLGTGPGETQYF. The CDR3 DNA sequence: TGTGCCAGCACCCTACTTGGGACAGGCCCTGGAGAGACCCAGTACTTC.

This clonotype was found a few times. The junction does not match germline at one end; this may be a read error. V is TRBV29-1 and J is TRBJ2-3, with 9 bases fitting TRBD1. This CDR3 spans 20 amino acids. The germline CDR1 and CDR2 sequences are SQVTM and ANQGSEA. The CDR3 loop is CSVETGTGSSDRPSTDTQYF. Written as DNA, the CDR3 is TGCAGCGTGGAGACTGGGACAGGGTCGAGTGATAGACCTAGCACTGATACGCAGTATTTT.